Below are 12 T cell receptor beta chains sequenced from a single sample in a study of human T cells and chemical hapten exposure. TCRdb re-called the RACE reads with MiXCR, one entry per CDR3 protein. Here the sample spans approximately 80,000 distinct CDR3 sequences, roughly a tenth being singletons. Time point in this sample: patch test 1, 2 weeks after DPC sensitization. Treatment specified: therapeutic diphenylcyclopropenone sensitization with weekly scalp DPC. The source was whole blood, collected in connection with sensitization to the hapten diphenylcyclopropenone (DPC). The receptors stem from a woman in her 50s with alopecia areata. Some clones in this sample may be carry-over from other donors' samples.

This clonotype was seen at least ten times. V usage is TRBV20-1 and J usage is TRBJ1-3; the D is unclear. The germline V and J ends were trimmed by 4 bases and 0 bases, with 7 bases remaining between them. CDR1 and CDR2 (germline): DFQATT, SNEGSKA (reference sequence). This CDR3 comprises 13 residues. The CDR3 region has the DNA TGCAGTGCTACGATTAGCTCTGGAAACACCATATATTTT. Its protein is CSATISSGNTIYF.

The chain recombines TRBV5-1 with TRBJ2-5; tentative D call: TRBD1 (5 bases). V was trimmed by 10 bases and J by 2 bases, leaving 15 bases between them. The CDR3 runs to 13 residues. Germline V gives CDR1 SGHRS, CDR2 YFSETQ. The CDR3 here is CAELPAGQETQYF. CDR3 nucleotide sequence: TGCGCCGAACTTCCGGCAGGGCAAGAGACCCAGTACTTC. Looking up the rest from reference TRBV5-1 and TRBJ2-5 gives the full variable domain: KAGVTQTPRYLIKTRGQQVTLSCSPISGHRSVSWYQQTPGQGLQFLFEYFSETQRNKGNFPGRFSGRQFSNSRSEMNVSTLELGDSALYLCAELPAGQETQYFGPGTRLLVL.

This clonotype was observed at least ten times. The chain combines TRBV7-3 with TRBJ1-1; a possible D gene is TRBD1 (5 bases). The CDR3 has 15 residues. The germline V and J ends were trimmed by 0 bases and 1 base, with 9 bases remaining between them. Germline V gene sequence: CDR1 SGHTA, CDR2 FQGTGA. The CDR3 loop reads CASSLTGGPNTEAFF. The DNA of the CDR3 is TGTGCCAGCAGCTTAACCGGGGGTCCGAACACTGAAGCTTTCTTT.

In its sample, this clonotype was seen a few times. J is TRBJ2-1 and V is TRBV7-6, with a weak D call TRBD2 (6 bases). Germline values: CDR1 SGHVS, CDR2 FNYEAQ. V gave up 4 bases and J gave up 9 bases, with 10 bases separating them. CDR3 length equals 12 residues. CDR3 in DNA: TGTGCCAGCAGCTCCCCCGGGGGTGAGCAGTTCTTC. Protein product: CASSSPGGEQFF.

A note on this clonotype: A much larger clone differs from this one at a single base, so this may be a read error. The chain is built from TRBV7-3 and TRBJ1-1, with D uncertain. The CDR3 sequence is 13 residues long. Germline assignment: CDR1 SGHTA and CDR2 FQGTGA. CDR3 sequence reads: CSQTGSLNTQAFF. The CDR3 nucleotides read TGTTCTCAGACGGGATCCCTGAACACTCAAGCTTTCTTT. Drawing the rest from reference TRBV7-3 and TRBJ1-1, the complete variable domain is GAGVSQTPSNKVTEKGKYVELRCDPISGHTALYWYRQSLGQGPEFLIYFQGTGAADDSGLPNDRFFAVRPEGSVSTLKIQRTERGDSAVYLCSQTGSLNTQAFFGQGTRLTVV.

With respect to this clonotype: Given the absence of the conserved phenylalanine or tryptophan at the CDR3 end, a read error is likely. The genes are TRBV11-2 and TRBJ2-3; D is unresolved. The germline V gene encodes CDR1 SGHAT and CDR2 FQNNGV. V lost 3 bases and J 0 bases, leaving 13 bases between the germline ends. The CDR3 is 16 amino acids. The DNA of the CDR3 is TGTGCCAGCAGCTTCGGCTACTTTCCTAGCACAGATACGCAGTATTTG. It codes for CASSFGYFPSTDTQYL.

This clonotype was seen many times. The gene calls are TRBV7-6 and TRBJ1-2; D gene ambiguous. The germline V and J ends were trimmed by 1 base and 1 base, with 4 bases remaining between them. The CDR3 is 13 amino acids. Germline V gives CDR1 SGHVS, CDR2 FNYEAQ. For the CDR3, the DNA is TGTGCCAGCAGCTTAGGGCTTAACTATGGCTACACCTTC. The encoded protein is CASSLGLNYGYTF.

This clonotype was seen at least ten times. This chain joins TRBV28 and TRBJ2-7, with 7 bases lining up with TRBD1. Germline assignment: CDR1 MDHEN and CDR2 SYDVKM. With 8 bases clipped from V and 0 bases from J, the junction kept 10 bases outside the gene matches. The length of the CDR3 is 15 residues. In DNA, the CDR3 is TGTGCCAGCGTTAACAGGGGTAGCGTCTCCTACGAGCAGTACTTC. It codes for CASVNRGSVSYEQYF.

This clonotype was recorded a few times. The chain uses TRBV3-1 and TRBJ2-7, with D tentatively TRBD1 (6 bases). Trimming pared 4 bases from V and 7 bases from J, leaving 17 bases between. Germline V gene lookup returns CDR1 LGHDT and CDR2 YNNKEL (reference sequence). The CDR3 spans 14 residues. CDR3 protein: CASSLSVGAREQYF. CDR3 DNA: TGTGCCAGCAGCCTCTCCGTGGGGGCGAGGGAGCAGTACTTC.

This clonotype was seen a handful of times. CDR3 in amino acids: CASSFWGAGGRKFQDTQYF. The CDR3 DNA reads as TGTGCCAGCAGCTTTTGGGGAGCGGGAGGTCGGAAGTTTCAGGATACGCAGTATTTT. The chain is built from TRBV5-4 and TRBJ2-3, with 9 bases matching TRBD2. This CDR3 is built from 19 residues. Losses at the gene ends were 2 bases for V and 6 bases for J; bases not matched to a gene: 19. CDR1 SGHNT and CDR2 YYREEE come from the germline V gene (reference sequence).

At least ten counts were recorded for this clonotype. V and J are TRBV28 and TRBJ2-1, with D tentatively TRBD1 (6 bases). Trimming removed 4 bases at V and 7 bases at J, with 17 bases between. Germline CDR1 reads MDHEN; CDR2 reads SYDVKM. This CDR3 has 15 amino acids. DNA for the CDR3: TGTGCCAGCAGTTCCCCGAACAGGGTTGGAAATGAGCAGTTCTTC. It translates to CASSSPNRVGNEQFF.

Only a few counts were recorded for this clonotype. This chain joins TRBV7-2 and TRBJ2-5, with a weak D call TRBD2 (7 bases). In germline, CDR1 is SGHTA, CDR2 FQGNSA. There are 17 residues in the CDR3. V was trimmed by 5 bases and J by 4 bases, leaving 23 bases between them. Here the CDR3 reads CASSLGGRGANIETQYF. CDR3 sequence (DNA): TGTGCCAGCAGCCTAGGCGGTCGGGGGGCTAATATAGAGACCCAGTACTTC.